The present TCR beta chain was sequenced within a study of T cells in Graves' hyperthyroidism and ophthalmopathy. This CDR3 has 13 residues. The V and J ends lost 5 bases and 0 bases respectively, with 7 bases between them. Uncontrolled infection, other autoimmune disease, pregnancy and lactation each barred patients from inclusion. RNA transcripts were the template for amplifying TCR beta CDR3 regions. HTBI primers were the set used in a first-round RT-PCR of the TCR CDR3. TCRdb re-derived calls from the multiplex PCR reads in MiXCR, one entry per CDR3 protein. The table records approximately 300,000 distinct CDR3 sequences, around a fifth of them present only once.

Sequencing used blood. This TCR was sampled from a man between 45 and 60 years old with Graves' ophthalmopathy. This chain links TRBV12-3 or TRBV12-4 with TRBJ1-1; D is unclear. CDR3 region: CASSPVVNTEAFF. CDR3 nucleotides: TGTGCCAGCAGTCCGGTGGTGAACACTGAAGCTTTCTTT.